Below, one T cell receptor (beta chain) is given with its context. Its cognate antigen is unknown. In germline, CDR1 is SQVTM, CDR2 ANQGSEA. The CDR3 contains 14 residues. V dropped 7 bases and J dropped 5; count of bases not matched to a gene: 10. The sample comes from a study of T cell responses to AZD1222 COVID-19 vaccine. Study-wide points: Baseline serology detected seropositivity in only a handful of AZD1222 recipients. The donors showed a predominance of white British ancestry and of females, with possible underestimation of clonal diversity.

Data came from immunoSEQ multiplex PCR; TCRdb stores just in-frame clones and leaves some out. This table holds roughly 160,000 clones, over 85% found once. This material consisted of peripheral blood, taken on day 0 of AZD1222 vaccination. The source of this sequence is an adult in good health. The chain links TRBV29-1 to TRBJ2-5, with 10 positions matching TRBD2. The CDR3 nucleotides read TGCAGCGGGTCCCAGCGGGGGGGTTTGGAGACCCAGTACTTC. Translation gives CSGSQRGGLETQYF.